This T cell receptor (beta chain) stems from a study of shared clonotypes between healthy human individuals. Study-level information: The donors, two women and a few men, were aged 18 to 49. Every donor yielded three CD4 naive, three CD4 memory, two CD8 naive and one CD8 memory plate.

Looked up from germline, CDR1 is SEHNR and CDR2 is FQNEAQ (reference sequence). The CDR3 is 14 residues long. With 7 bases removed from V and 3 bases from J, the gap between germline ends came to 14 bases. None of the donors, who were healthy HIV-negative adults, had recently had acute infections or vaccinations. About 33,000 T cell genomes (roughly 220 ng DNA) went into each sorted-subset replicate. Clones were read by immunoSEQ multiplex PCR, and TCRdb kept only the in-frame ones, dropping some. In the table there are around 700,000 clones, around 74% of which are singletons. The sequence came from a woman between 25 and 40 years old in good health. The sequencing sample was made of memory CD4+ T cells sorted from blood. Subset defined: CD45RA-negative fraction. The rearrangement uses TRBV7-9 and TRBJ2-3; TRBD1 or TRBD2 may be the D gene (5 bases each). The DNA of the CDR3 is TGTGCCAGCATGGGGGAGTTGAGAACAGATACGCAGTATTTT. Amino acids: CASMGELRTDTQYF. Full variable domain (rest looked up from reference TRBV7-9 and TRBJ2-3): DTGVSQNPRHKITKRGQNVTFRCDPISEHNRLYWYRQTLGQGPEFLTYFQNEAQLEKSRLLSDRFSAERPKGSFSTLEIQRTEQGDSAMYLCASMGELRTDTQYFGPGTRLTVL.